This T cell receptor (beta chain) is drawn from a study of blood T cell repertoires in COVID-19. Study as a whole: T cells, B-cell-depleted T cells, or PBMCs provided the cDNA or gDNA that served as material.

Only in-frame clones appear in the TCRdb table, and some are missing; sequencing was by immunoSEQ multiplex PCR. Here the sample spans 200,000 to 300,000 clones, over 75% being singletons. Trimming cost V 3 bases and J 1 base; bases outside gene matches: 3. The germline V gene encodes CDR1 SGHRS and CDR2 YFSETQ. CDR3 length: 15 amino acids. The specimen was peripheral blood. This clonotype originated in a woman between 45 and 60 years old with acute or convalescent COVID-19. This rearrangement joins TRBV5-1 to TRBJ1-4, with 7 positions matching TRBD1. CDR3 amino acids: CASSWNRGTNEKLFF. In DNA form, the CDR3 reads TGCGCCAGCAGCTGGAACAGGGGAACTAATGAAAAACTGTTTTTT.